These 15 T cell receptor beta chains originate from one sample sequenced in a study of neurological immune-mediated disorders. One entry per CDR3 protein, called by TCRdb with MiXCR from the 5' RACE reads. Of 30,000 to 40,000 distinct CDR3 sequences detected, over 8.5% appear once; the ten largest clones hold 3% to 5%. The time point: technical triplicate 1. The sequenced sample was PBMCs. The receptors shown here come from a man in his sixties with HTLV-1-associated myelopathy (HAM/TSP).

There are many counts of this clonotype. The rearrangement uses TRBV7-9 and TRBJ1-2; D not certain. The germline V gene encodes CDR1 SEHNR and CDR2 FQNEAQ (reference sequence). V was shortened by 7 bases and J by 8 bases, with 17 bases between the two germline ends. The CDR3 totals 13 residues. Written as DNA, the CDR3 is TGTGCCAGCACACAAGACCCCCCTGGCGGCTACACCTTC. Residues: CASTQDPPGGYTF. The full variable domain, its missing parts supplied by reference TRBV7-9 and TRBJ1-2, is DTGVSQNPRHKITKRGQNVTFRCDPISEHNRLYWYRQTLGQGPEFLTYFQNEAQLEKSRLLSDRFSAERPKGSFSTLEIQRTEQGDSAMYLCASTQDPPGGYTFGSGTRLTVV.

This clonotype was detected a few times. The rearrangement uses TRBV4-2 and TRBJ2-7; no firm D call. Germline loops: CDR1 LGHNA, CDR2 YNFKEQ. This CDR3 has 19 residues. V dropped 0 bases and J dropped 0 bases, with 21 bases sitting between them. The CDR3 spells CASSQDIGWLIESSYEQYF. The CDR3, as DNA: TGTGCCAGCAGCCAAGATATTGGCTGGCTGATCGAGAGCTCCTACGAGCAGTACTTC.

The table lists this clonotype with many counts. The CDR3 nucleotides are TGTGCCAGCAGCTTGGCCCCCCGGGACTATGGCTACACCTTC. This sequence encodes CASSLAPRDYGYTF. The chain is built from TRBV5-5 and TRBJ1-2; D not resolved. The V end was cut by 0 bases, the J end by 3 bases, with 9 bases between. Germline loops: CDR1 SGHKS, CDR2 YYEKEE (reference sequence). The CDR3 length is 14 residues.

The table lists this clonotype with many counts. In DNA form, the CDR3 reads TGCAGTGCTAGATGGCAGGGACGCAATCAGCCCCAGCATTTT. Translating gives CSARWQGRNQPQHF. The rearrangement joins TRBV20-1 to TRBJ1-5, with D maybe TRBD1 (5 bases). Trimming pared 2 bases from V and 2 bases from J, leaving 10 bases between. The CDR3 extends over 14 amino acids. Looked up from germline, CDR1 is DFQATT and CDR2 is SNEGSKA (reference sequence).

This clonotype was recorded at least ten times. The rearrangement links TRBV19 to TRBJ2-7; D is unresolved. The CDR3 extends over 13 amino acids. Trimming cost V 2 bases and J 6 bases, with 11 bases left between them. Germline-derived CDR1 and CDR2 are LNHDA and SQIVND (reference sequence). CDR3 region: CASSIQADVEQYF. The DNA for the CDR3 is TGTGCCAGTAGTATACAGGCCGACGTCGAGCAGTACTTC.

This clonotype was counted many times. This chain links TRBV4-2 with TRBJ2-2; TRBD2 matches at 8 bases. V was pared by 0 bases and J by 4 bases, with 7 bases of the junction left unmatched. The CDR3 length is 17 residues. Per the germline V gene, CDR1 is LGHNA and CDR2 is YNFKEQ. The CDR3 DNA follows: TGTGCCAGCAGCCAAGATCGGACGGGAGGGTTCACCGGGGAGCTGTTTTTT. Amino acid sequence: CASSQDRTGGFTGELFF.

The sample holds many counts of this clonotype. The V and J genes are TRBV20-1 and TRBJ2-2, with 9 bases that match TRBD2. V was clipped by 0 bases and J by 1 base; unmatched bases: 6. The CDR3 loop spans 17 amino acids. Germline values: CDR1 DFQATT, CDR2 SNEGSKA (reference sequence). In DNA form, the CDR3 reads TGCAGTGCTAGAGATCTGACTAGCGGAGGGAACACCGGGGAGCTGTTTTTT. Residues: CSARDLTSGGNTGELFF.

This clonotype was observed at least ten times. The J gene is TRBJ2-3, the V gene TRBV5-6; 12 nucleotides align to TRBD1. The CDR3 runs to 15 residues. CDR1 is SGHDT, CDR2 YYEEEE, per germline. J gave up 5 bases and V 3 bases, and 4 bases lay outside the gene matches. The CDR3 region has the DNA TGTGCCAGCAGCTCCGGGACAGGGGGCAGAGATACGCAGTATTTT. It yields the protein CASSSGTGGRDTQYF.

This clonotype was recorded at least ten times. This chain connects TRBV6-2 or TRBV6-3 to TRBJ1-5, with D possibly matching TRBD1 (5 bases). The CDR3 runs to 16 residues. V was cut by 2 bases and J by 0 bases, with 11 bases left in between. In germline, CDR1 is MNHEY, CDR2 SVGEGT. CDR3: CASSYPGMTSNQPQHF. DNA of the CDR3: TGTGCCAGCAGTTACCCAGGGATGACTAGCAATCAGCCCCAGCATTTT.

This clonotype was seen at least ten times. This rearrangement joins TRBV20-1 to TRBJ1-1; TRBD1 might be the D (5 bases). This CDR3 is built from 16 residues. Per germline, CDR1 DFQATT and CDR2 SNEGSKA (reference sequence). V was pared by 5 bases and J by 2 bases, with 21 bases between. The CDR3 DNA sequence: TGCAGTGCTCCCCCGAGGGGACGGAGATTTAACACTGAAGCTTTCTTT. Encoded protein: CSAPPRGRRFNTEAFF.

At least ten counts were recorded for this clonotype. The chain uses TRBV10-3 and TRBJ1-1; 7 positions match TRBD1. Germline CDR1 ENHRY, CDR2 SYGVKD. With 6 bases clipped from V and 4 bases from J, the junction kept 8 bases outside the gene matches. The CDR3 totals 14 residues. CDR3 sequence reads: CAIRSTTGATEAFF. For the CDR3, the DNA is TGTGCCATCAGATCAACAACAGGGGCCACTGAAGCTTTCTTT.

This clonotype has ten or more counts. The rearrangement links TRBV27 to TRBJ2-7, with D possibly matching TRBD2 (6 bases). The CDR3 has 14 residues. V was cut by 2 bases and J by 6 bases, with 14 bases left in between. CDR1 is MNHEY, CDR2 SMNVEV, per germline (reference sequence). CDR3 DNA: TGTGCCAGCAGTTTAGGGGCGGGACTCGTCGAGCAGTACTTC. It is translated as CASSLGAGLVEQYF.

Of note for this clonotype: Germline is not matched at one junction end, which may reflect a read error. The chain carries TRBV11-1 and TRBJ2-7, with D hard to call. The CDR3 runs to 13 residues. Germline V CDR1 and CDR2: SGHAT, FQDESV (reference sequence). CDR3 sequence: CASSTGPNYDQYF. The CDR3 nucleotides are TGTGCCAGCAGCACCGGGCCCAACTACGATCAGTACTTC.

V gene TRBV30 combines with J gene TRBJ2-5, with 8 bases lining up with TRBD1. CDR1 and CDR2 (germline): GTSNPN, SVGIG (reference sequence). This CDR3 is built from 15 residues. The trim removed 1 base at V and 5 bases at J, leaving 9 bases unmatched. CDR3 coding DNA: TGTGCCTGGAGTGCCGGACAGGGAAGGGGTGAGACCCAGTACTTC. Its protein is CAWSAGQGRGETQYF.

This clonotype was detected many times. The V call is TRBV5-1, the J call TRBJ2-2, with no clear D. Per germline, CDR1 SGHRS and CDR2 YFSETQ. The V and J ends lost 0 bases and 1 base respectively, with 7 bases between them. The CDR3 runs to 15 residues. The CDR3 DNA reads TGCGCCAGCAGCTTGGGTCCAGAGAACACCGGGGAGCTGTTTTTT. It is translated as CASSLGPENTGELFF.